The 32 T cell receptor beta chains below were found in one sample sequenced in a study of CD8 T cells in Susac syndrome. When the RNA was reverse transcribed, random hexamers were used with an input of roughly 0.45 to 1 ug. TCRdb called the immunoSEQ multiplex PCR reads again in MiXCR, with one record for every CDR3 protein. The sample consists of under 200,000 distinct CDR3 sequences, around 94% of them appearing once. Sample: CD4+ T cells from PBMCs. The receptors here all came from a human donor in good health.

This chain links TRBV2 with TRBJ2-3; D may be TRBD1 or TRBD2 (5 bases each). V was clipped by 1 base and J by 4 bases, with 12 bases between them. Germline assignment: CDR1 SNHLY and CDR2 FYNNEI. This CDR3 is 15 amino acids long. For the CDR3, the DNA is TGTGCCAGCAGTGAAGGAGGGGCTGGAGCAGATACGCAGTATTTT. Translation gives CASSEGGAGADTQYF.

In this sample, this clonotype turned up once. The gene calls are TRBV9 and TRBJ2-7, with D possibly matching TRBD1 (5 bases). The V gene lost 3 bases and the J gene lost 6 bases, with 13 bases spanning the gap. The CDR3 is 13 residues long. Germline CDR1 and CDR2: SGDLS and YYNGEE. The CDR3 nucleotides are TGTGCCAGCAGCGCAAACTCAGGGTCCGAGCAGTACTTC. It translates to CASSANSGSEQYF.

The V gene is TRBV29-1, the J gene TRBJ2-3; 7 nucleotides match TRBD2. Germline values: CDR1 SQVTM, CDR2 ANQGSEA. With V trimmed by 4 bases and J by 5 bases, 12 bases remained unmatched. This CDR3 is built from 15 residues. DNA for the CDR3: TGCAGCGTTGCGTTCGGGGGGTCGCCATTAGATACGCAGTATTTT. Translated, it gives CSVAFGGSPLDTQYF.

CDR3 protein: CASSPGVSGWETQYF. As DNA, the CDR3 is TGTGCCAGCAGCCCTGGGGTCTCAGGATGGGAGACCCAGTACTTC. The chain combines TRBV4-2 with TRBJ2-5; no reliable D call. Germline CDR1 is LGHNA and CDR2 is YNFKEQ. This CDR3 spans 15 amino acids. V was cut by 4 bases and J by 5 bases, with 17 bases left in between.

CDR3 residues: CSPIKPSGGYTF. Written as DNA, the CDR3 is TGCAGTCCCATAAAACCCTCAGGCGGCTACACCTTC. The V call is TRBV20-1, the J call TRBJ1-2; D gene unclear. Germline V gene sequence: CDR1 DFQATT, CDR2 SNEGSKA (reference sequence). V gave up 8 bases and J gave up 8 bases, with 18 bases separating them. The CDR3 extends over 12 amino acids.

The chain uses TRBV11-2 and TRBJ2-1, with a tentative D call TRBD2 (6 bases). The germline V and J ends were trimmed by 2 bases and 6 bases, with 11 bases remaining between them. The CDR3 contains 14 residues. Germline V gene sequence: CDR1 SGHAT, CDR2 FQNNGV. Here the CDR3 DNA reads TGTGCCAGCAGCTTACGCGGGGCTCTCAATGAGCAGTTCTTC. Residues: CASSLRGALNEQFF.

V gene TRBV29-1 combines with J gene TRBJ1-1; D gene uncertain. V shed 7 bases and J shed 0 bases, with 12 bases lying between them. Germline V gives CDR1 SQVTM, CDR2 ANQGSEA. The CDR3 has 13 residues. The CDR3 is CSGSGSLNTEAFF. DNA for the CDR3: TGCAGCGGCAGCGGGAGCCTGAACACTGAAGCTTTCTTT.

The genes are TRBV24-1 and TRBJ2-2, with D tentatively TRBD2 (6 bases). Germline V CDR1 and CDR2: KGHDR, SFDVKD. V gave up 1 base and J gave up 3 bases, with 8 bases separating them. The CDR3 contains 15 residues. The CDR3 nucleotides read TGTGCCACCAGTGATTTAGGCGGGGACACCGGGGAGCTGTTTTTT. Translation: CATSDLGGDTGELFF.

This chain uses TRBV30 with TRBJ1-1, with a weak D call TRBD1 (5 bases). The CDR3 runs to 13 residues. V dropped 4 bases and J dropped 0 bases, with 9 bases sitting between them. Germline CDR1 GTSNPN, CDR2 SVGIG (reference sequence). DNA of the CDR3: TGTGCCTGGAATCGGGGACTGAACACTGAAGCTTTCTTT. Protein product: CAWNRGLNTEAFF.

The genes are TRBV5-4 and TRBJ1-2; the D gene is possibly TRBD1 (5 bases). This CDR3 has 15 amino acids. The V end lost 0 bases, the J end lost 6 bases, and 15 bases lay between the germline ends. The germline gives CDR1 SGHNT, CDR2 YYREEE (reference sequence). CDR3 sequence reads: CASSLDFVRDDGYTF. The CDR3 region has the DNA TGTGCCAGCAGCTTGGATTTTGTGAGGGACGATGGCTACACCTTC.

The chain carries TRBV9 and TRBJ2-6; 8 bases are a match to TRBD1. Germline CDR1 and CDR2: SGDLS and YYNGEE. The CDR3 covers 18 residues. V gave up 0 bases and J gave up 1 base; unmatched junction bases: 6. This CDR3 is CASSVGQGALSGANVLTF. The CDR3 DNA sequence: TGTGCCAGCAGCGTAGGGCAGGGGGCGCTTTCTGGGGCCAACGTCCTGACTTTC.

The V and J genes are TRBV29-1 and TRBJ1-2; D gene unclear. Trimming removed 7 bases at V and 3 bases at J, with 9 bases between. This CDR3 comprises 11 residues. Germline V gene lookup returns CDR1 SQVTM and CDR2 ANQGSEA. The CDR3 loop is CSGQAYYGYTF. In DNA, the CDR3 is TGCAGCGGCCAGGCATACTATGGCTACACCTTC.

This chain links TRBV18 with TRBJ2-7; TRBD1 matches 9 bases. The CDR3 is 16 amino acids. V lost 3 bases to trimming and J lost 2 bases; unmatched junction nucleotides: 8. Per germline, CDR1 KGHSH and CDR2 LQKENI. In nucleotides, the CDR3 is TGTGCCAGCTCACCTTCGGGACAGGGAAGTCCCTACGAGCAGTACTTC. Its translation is CASSPSGQGSPYEQYF.

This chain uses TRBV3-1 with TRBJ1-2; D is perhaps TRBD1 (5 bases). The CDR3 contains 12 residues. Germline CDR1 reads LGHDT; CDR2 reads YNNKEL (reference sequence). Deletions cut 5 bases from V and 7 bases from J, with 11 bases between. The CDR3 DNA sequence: TGTGCCAGCAGCGGCGGGACCTTTGGCTACACCTTC. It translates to CASSGGTFGYTF.

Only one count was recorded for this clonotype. The CDR3 sequence is CASRDNRDGYTF. The CDR3 nucleotides read TGTGCCAGCAGAGATAATAGGGATGGCTACACCTTC. This chain joins TRBV27 and TRBJ1-2, with D unresolved. The CDR3 loop spans 12 amino acids. Looked up from germline, CDR1 is MNHEY and CDR2 is SMNVEV (reference sequence). Trimming left V 6 bases short and J 6 bases short, with 11 bases between.

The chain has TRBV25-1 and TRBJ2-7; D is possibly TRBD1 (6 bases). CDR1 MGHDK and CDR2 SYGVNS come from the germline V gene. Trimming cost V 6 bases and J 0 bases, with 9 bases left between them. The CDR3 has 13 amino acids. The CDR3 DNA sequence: TGTGCCAGCAGCCGGGACATCTCCTACGAGCAGTACTTC. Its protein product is CASSRDISYEQYF.

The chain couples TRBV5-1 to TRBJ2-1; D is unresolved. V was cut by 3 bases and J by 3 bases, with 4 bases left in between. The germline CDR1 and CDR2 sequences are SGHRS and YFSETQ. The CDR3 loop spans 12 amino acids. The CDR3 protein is CASSSDYNEQFF. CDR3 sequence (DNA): TGCGCCAGCAGCTCCGACTACAATGAGCAGTTCTTC. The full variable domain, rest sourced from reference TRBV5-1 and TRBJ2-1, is KAGVTQTPRYLIKTRGQQVTLSCSPISGHRSVSWYQQTPGQGLQFLFEYFSETQRNKGNFPGRFSGRQFSNSRSEMNVSTLELGDSALYLCASSSDYNEQFFGPGTRLTVL.

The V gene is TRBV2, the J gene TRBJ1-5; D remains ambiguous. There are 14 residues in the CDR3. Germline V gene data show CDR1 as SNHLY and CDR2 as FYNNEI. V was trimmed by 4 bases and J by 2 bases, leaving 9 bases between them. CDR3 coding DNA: TGTGCCAGCAGTGGGGTGTATGGCAATCAGCCCCAGCATTTT. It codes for CASSGVYGNQPQHF.

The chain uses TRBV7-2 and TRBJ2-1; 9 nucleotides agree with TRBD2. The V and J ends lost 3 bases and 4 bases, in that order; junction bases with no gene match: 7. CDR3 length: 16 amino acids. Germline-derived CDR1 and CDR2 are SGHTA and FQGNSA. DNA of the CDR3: TGTGCCAGCAGCTTGGGCGGGGGGGCCATGTACAATGAGCAGTTCTTC. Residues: CASSLGGGAMYNEQFF.

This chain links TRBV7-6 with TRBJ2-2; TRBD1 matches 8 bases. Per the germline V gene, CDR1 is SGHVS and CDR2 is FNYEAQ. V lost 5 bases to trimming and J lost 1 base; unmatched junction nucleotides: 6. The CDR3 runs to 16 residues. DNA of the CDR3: TGTGCCAGCAGCCCAGGACAGGGAATGAACACCGGGGAGCTGTTTTTT. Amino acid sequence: CASSPGQGMNTGELFF.

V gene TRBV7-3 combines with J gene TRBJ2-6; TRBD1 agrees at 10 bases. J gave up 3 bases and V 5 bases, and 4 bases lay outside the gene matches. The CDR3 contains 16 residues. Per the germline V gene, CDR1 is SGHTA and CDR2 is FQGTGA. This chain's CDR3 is CASSRQGAGGANVLTF. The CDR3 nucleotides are TGTGCCAGCAGCCGACAGGGGGCGGGTGGGGCCAACGTCCTGACTTTC.

The CDR3, as DNA: TGTGCCAGCAGCGTAGATCCGACAGGGGGAAGGCCCCAGCATTTT. It codes for CASSVDPTGGRPQHF. This rearrangement joins TRBV9 to TRBJ1-5; the match to TRBD1 covers 9 bases. Germline CDR1 reads SGDLS; CDR2 reads YYNGEE. V dropped 0 bases and J dropped 9; count of bases not matched to a gene: 7. CDR3 length: 15 residues.

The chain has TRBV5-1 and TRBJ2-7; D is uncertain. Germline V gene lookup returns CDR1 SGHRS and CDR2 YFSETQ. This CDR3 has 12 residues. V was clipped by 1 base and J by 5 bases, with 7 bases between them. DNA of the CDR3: TGCGCCAGCAGCTTGCGCGGTGACGAGCAGTACTTC. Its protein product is CASSLRGDEQYF.

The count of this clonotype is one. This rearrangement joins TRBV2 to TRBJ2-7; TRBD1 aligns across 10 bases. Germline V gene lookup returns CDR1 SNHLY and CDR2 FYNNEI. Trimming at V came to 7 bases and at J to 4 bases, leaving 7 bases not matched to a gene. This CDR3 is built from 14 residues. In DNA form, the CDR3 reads TGTGCCAGCAACGACAGGGGGCGCGATTACGAGCAGTACTTC. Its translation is CASNDRGRDYEQYF.

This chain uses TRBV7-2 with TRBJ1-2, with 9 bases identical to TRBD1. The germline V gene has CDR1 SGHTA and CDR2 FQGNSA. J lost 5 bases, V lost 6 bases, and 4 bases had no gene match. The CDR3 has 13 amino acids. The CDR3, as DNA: TGTGCCAGCAGGGGACAGGGACGTTATGGCTACACCTTC. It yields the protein CASRGQGRYGYTF.

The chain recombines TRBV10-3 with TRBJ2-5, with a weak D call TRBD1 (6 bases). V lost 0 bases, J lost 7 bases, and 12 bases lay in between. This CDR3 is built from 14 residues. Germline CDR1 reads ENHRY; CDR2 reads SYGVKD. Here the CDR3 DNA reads TGTGCCATCAGTGAGTCCAGCCTAGGGGGGACCCAGTACTTC. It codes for CAISESSLGGTQYF.

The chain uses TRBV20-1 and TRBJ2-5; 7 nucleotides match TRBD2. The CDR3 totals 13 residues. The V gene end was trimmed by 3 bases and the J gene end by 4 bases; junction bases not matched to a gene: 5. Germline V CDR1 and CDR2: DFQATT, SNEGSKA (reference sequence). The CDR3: CSASGGGGETQYF. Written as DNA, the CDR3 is TGCAGTGCTAGCGGCGGGGGAGGAGAGACCCAGTACTTC.

CDR3 residues: CASSSRTGANVLTF. DNA of the CDR3: TGTGCCAGCAGCTCACGGACGGGGGCCAACGTCCTGACTTTC. V is TRBV7-9 and J is TRBJ2-6, with no clear D. Germline assignment: CDR1 SEHNR and CDR2 FQNEAQ (reference sequence). This CDR3 is 14 amino acids long. The ends were cut back, 4 bases at V and 4 bases at J, with 8 bases in the middle.

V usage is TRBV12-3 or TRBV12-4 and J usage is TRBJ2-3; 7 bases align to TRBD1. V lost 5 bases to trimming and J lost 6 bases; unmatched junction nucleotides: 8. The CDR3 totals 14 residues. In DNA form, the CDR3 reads TGTGCCAGCAGTCAACGGACAGGCCGGGATACGCAGTATTTT. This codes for CASSQRTGRDTQYF.

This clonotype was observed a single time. In DNA, the CDR3 is TGCAGTGCTCCGACGGTGGATACCGGGGAGCTGTTTTTT. Protein sequence: CSAPTVDTGELFF. V is TRBV20-1 and J is TRBJ2-2, with D hard to call. Trimming removed 5 bases at V and 5 bases at J, with 12 bases between. Germline V gene sequence: CDR1 DFQATT, CDR2 SNEGSKA (reference sequence). This CDR3 spans 13 amino acids.

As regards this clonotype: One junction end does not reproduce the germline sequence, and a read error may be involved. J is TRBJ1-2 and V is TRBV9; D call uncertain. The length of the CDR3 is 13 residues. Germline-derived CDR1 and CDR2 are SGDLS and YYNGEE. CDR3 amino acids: CASSVDPKYGYTF. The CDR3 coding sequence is TGTGCCAGCAGCGTAGACCCTAAGTATGGCTACACCTTC.

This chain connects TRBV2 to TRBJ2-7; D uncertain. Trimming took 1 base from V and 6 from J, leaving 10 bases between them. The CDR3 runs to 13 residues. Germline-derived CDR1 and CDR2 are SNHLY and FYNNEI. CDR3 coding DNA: TGTGCCAGCAGTGAAGTTCGAGGTCGCGAGCAGTACTTC. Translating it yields CASSEVRGREQYF.